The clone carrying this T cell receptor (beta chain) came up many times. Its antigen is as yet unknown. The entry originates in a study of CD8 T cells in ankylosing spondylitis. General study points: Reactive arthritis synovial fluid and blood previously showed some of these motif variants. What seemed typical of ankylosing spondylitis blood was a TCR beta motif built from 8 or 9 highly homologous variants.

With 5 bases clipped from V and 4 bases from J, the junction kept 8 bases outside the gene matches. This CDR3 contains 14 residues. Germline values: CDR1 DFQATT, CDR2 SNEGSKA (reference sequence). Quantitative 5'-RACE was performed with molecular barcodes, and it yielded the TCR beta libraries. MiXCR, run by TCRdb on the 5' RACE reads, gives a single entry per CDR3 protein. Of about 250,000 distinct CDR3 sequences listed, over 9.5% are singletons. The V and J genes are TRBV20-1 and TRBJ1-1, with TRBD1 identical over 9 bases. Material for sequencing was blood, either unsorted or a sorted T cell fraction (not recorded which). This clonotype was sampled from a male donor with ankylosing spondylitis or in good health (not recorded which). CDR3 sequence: CSALRTGEGTEAFF. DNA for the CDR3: TGCAGTGCTCTTCGGACAGGGGAGGGCACTGAAGCTTTCTTT.